One sample yielded the 9 T cell receptor beta chains listed below, sequenced in a study of blood T cell repertoires in COVID-19. Sequencing used immunoSEQ multiplex PCR; TCRdb keeps in-frame clones, though not all of them. The sample lists roughly 50,000 clones; approximately 89% were seen once. The sample taken for sequencing was peripheral blood. These TCRs come from a middle-aged man with acute or convalescent COVID-19.

This chain links TRBV7-9 with TRBJ1-1; 9 positions agree with TRBD1. CDR1 is SEHNR and CDR2 is FQNEAQ in the germline V gene (reference sequence). The V gene end was trimmed by 5 bases and the J gene end by 5 bases; junction bases not matched to a gene: 9. The CDR3 has 15 amino acids. DNA of the CDR3: TGTGCCAGCAGCCGAGGACAGGGGATGGAGACTGAAGCTTTCTTT. Amino acid sequence: CASSRGQGMETEAFF.

The rearrangement joins TRBV7-9 to TRBJ1-1; D gene unclear. Germline lookup yields CDR1 SEHNR and CDR2 FQNEAQ (reference sequence). This CDR3 has 13 residues. The V and J ends lost 6 bases and 1 base respectively, with 9 bases between them. The CDR3 sequence is CASSLSANTEAFF. DNA of the CDR3: TGTGCCAGCAGTTTAAGCGCGAACACTGAAGCTTTCTTT.

The genes are TRBV4-1 and TRBJ1-6; 7 bases line up with TRBD1. With V trimmed by 11 bases and J by 7 bases, 11 bases remained unmatched. Germline-derived CDR1 and CDR2 are MGHRA and YSYEKL. This CDR3 is 14 amino acids long. CDR3 coding DNA: TGCGCCTGCGACCCCGGGACAGAGAATTCACCCCTCCACTTT. Its translation: CACDPGTENSPLHF.

This sequence joins TRBV7-2 and TRBJ2-2, with 9 nucleotides matching TRBD2. CDR1 SGHTA and CDR2 FQGNSA come from the germline V gene. CDR3 size: 15 residues. The V and J ends lost 0 bases and 7 bases, in that order; junction bases with no gene match: 3. CDR3 DNA sequence: TGTGCCAGCAGCTTAGCGGGACTAGCTGGCGGGGAGCTGTTTTTT. This codes for CASSLAGLAGGELFF.

V and J are TRBV6-1 and TRBJ1-5; no firm D call. From germline, CDR1 is MNHNS and CDR2 SASEGT. The V end lost 0 bases, the J end lost 4 bases, and 16 bases lay between the germline ends. This CDR3 is 17 amino acids long. Here the CDR3 DNA reads TGTGCCAGCAGTGAAGCGATCGGAGACTTTACAAATCAGCCCCAGCATTTT. This translates into CASSEAIGDFTNQPQHF.

CDR3 nucleotides: TGTGCCAGCAGTTGGGACAGGGGGCTCTACAATGAGCAGTTCTTC. Translation: CASSWDRGLYNEQFF. This chain connects TRBV27 to TRBJ2-1; 12 nucleotides line up with TRBD1. CDR3 length: 15 amino acids. After removal of 4 bases from V and 3 bases from J, the junction contained 1 base not matched to a gene. From germline, CDR1 is MNHEY and CDR2 SMNVEV (reference sequence).

This sequence joins TRBV30 and TRBJ1-5; 8 nucleotides match TRBD1. With V trimmed by 6 bases and J by 1 base, 2 bases remained unmatched. CDR3 length equals 13 residues. CDR1 is GTSNPN, CDR2 SVGIG, per germline (reference sequence). The CDR3 spells CACQGASNQPQHF. CDR3 nucleotide sequence: TGTGCCTGTCAGGGGGCAAGCAATCAGCCCCAGCATTTT.

CDR3 region: CASSIPSYSDRVYEQYF. DNA for the CDR3: TGTGCCAGCAGTATCCCCTCCTACTCCGACAGGGTCTACGAGCAGTACTTC. The genes are TRBV6-2 or TRBV6-3 and TRBJ2-7, with 7 bases that match TRBD1. With V trimmed by 5 bases and J by 3 bases, 16 bases remained unmatched. The V gene's germline CDR1 is MNHEY and CDR2 SVGEGT. The CDR3 loop spans 17 amino acids.

The CDR3 reads CASSQEAQFNEQFF. The CDR3 DNA is TGTGCCAGCAGCCAAGAAGCGCAGTTCAATGAGCAGTTCTTC. V is TRBV4-2 and J is TRBJ2-1; D not resolved. V lost 0 bases and J lost 6, with 9 bases in between. The germline V gene has CDR1 LGHNA and CDR2 YNFKEQ. The CDR3 contains 14 residues.